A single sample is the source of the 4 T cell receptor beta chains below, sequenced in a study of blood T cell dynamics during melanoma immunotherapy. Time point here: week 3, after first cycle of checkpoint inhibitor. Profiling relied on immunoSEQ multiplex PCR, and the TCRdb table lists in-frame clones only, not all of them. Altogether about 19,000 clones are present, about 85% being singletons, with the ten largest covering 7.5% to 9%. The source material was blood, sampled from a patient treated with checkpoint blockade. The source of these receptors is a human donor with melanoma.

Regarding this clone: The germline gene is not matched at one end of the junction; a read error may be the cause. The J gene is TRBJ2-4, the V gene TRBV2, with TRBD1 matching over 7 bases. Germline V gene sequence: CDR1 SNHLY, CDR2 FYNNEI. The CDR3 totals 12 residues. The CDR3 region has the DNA TGTGCCAGCAGTGAAGGGGACAGCTTGTACATCTTC. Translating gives CASSEGDSLYIF. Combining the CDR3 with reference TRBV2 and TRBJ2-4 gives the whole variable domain EPEVTQTPSHQVTQMGQEVILRCVPISNHLYFYWYRQILGQKVEFLVSFYNNEISEKSEIFDDQFSVERPDGSNFTLKIRSTKLEDSAMYFCASSEGDSLYIFGAGTRLSVL.

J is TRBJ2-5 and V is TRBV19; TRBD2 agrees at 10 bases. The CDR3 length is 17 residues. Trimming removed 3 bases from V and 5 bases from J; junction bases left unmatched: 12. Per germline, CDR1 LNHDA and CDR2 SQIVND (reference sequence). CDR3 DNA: TGTGCCAGTAGTATGGACGGACTAGCGGACAAAATGGAGACCCAGTACTTC. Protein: CASSMDGLADKMETQYF.

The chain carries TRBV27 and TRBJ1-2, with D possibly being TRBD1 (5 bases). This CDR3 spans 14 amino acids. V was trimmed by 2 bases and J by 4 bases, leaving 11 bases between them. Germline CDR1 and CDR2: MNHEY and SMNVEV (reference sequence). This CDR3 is CASSLRGRTYGYTF. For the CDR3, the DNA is TGTGCCAGCAGTTTAAGGGGACGGACCTATGGCTACACCTTC.

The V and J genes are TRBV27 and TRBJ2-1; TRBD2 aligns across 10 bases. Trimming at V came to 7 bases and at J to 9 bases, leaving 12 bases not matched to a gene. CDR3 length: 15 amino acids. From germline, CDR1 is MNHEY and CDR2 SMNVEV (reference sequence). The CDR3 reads CASTSPASGRLEQFF. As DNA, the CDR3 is TGTGCCAGCACCTCTCCGGCTAGCGGGAGACTTGAGCAGTTCTTC.